The clone carrying this T cell receptor (beta chain) was counted many times. The CDR3 contains 16 residues. V was pared by 3 bases and J by 0 bases, with 3 bases of the junction left unmatched. The germline CDR1 and CDR2 sequences are SGHTA and FQGTGA. This sample is drawn from a study of T cell repertoires in cytomegalovirus infection. MiXCR was run by TCRdb on the reads, yielding one entry per CDR3 protein. Of about 150,000 distinct CDR3 sequences detected, 20% to 25% appear once; the ten largest clones hold 10% to 11%. Sequenced: PBMCs. The source is a human donor in good health (CMV status not recorded). Some clones in this sample may be carry-over from other donors' samples. The chain recombines TRBV7-3 with TRBJ2-3, with 10 bases that match TRBD2. CDR3 sequence reads: CASSLGSGGSTDTQYF. The CDR3, as DNA: TGTGCCAGCAGCTTGGGTAGCGGGGGGAGCACAGATACGCAGTATTTT.